This T cell receptor (beta chain) was captured by sequencing in a study of T-cell reconstitution after alpha-beta-depleted transplantation in children. This CDR3 contains 17 residues. Looked up from germline, CDR1 is MNHEY and CDR2 is SMNVEV (reference sequence). V lost 7 bases, J lost 0 bases, and 19 bases lay in between. Unique molecular identifiers featured in how the TCRbeta library was prepared. TCRdb processed the PCR reads anew with MiXCR; each CDR3 protein has one entry. The table records about 610,000 distinct CDR3 sequences, 10% of them present only once. The sequence came from a human donor who donated a stem cell graft to a child with acute myeloid leukemia. The sample here was PBMCs from the stem cell graft donor, taken from the stem cell graft. The rearrangement joins TRBV27 to TRBJ2-1; a possible D gene is TRBD2 (7 bases). CDR3 nucleotide sequence: TGTGCCAGCACACAGGGCGGGAGATTCAGCTCCTACAATGAGCAGTTCTTC. It yields the protein CASTQGGRFSSYNEQFF.